What follows are 18 T cell receptor beta chains derived from one specimen sequenced in a study of spatial heterogeneity in lung cancer. Study-wide results and limits: Counts of expanded alpha and beta TCRs within tumors tracked the tumor nonsynonymous mutation count.

TCRdb itself ran the 5' RACE reads through MiXCR, one entry per CDR3 protein. The data contain 10,000 to 15,000 distinct CDR3 sequences, around 6.6% of them seen just once; the ten biggest clones take up about 3.3%. Sample time point: sample taken at primary tumor resection. Their specific antigens are unknown. Source: lung tumor tissue, taken at surgery. Every receptor here comes from a female donor with early-stage non-small cell lung cancer.

This clonotype turned up a few times. The V gene is TRBV4-3, the J gene TRBJ2-7; possibly TRBD1 for D (7 bases). The CDR3 extends over 15 amino acids. In germline, CDR1 is LGHNA, CDR2 YSLEER. V was cut by 0 bases and J by 4 bases, with 13 bases left in between. The CDR3 is CASSQDGAGGYEQYF. As DNA, the CDR3 is TGCGCCAGCAGCCAAGATGGGGCAGGGGGGTACGAGCAGTACTTC.

This clonotype was picked up a small number of times. The V and J genes are TRBV20-1 and TRBJ2-1; D remains unclear. CDR1 DFQATT and CDR2 SNEGSKA come from the germline V gene (reference sequence). Trimming took 6 bases from V and 6 from J, leaving 12 bases between them. The length of the CDR3 is 12 residues. CDR3 sequence: CSADFDSNEQFF. In DNA form, the CDR3 reads TGCAGTGCCGATTTCGACTCCAATGAGCAGTTCTTC.

This clonotype appeared many times. The chain combines TRBV7-9 with TRBJ2-3, with D possibly matching TRBD1 (6 bases). CDR3 length equals 12 residues. The V gene's germline CDR1 is SEHNR and CDR2 FQNEAQ (reference sequence). The germline V and J ends were trimmed by 6 bases and 6 bases, with 10 bases remaining between them. The CDR3, as DNA: TGTGCCAGCAGAGCTCAGGGGGATACGCAGTATTTT. Protein sequence: CASRAQGDTQYF.

There are many counts of this clonotype. The genes are TRBV7-2 and TRBJ1-2; D perhaps matches TRBD1 (6 bases). The V gene's germline CDR1 is SGHTA and CDR2 FQGNSA. V was clipped by 5 bases and J by 0 bases, with 10 bases between them. The CDR3 length is 14 residues. CDR3 loop: CASSRDNTNYGYTF. DNA of the CDR3: TGTGCCAGCAGCAGGGACAACACTAACTATGGCTACACCTTC.

There are many counts of this clonotype. J is TRBJ2-3 and V is TRBV24-1; D possibly matches TRBD1 or TRBD2 (5 bases each). There are 12 residues in the CDR3. Germline assignment: CDR1 KGHDR and CDR2 SFDVKD. V was trimmed by 2 bases and J by 6 bases, leaving 5 bases between them. CDR3 loop: CATSDWGDTQYF. CDR3 bases: TGTGCCACCAGTGATTGGGGGGATACGCAGTATTTT.

In this sample, this clonotype is large (0.1 to 1%). The rearrangement uses TRBV27 and TRBJ2-5; D gene unclear. This CDR3 has 13 amino acids. CDR1 MNHEY and CDR2 SMNVEV come from the germline V gene (reference sequence). With 7 bases removed from V and 5 bases from J, the gap between germline ends came to 14 bases. The DNA of the CDR3 is TGTGCCAGCACCCGGCGTAGTGGGGAGACCCAGTACTTC. It specifies CASTRRSGETQYF.

This clonotype was observed at least ten times. The V gene is TRBV18, the J gene TRBJ2-1, with 9 positions matching TRBD2. CDR1 and CDR2 (germline): KGHSH, LQKENI. This CDR3 region has 16 residues. V was pared by 2 bases and J by 7 bases, with 9 bases of the junction left unmatched. The CDR3 here is CASSPYIAGVGNEQFF. The CDR3 DNA reads as TGTGCCAGCTCACCATATATAGCGGGAGTCGGAAATGAGCAGTTCTTC.

In its sample, this clonotype ranks as medium-sized. This rearrangement joins TRBV12-3 or TRBV12-4 to TRBJ1-5; weak D call: TRBD1 (5 bases). V lost 2 bases and J lost 4, with 12 bases in between. CDR3 length equals 15 residues. The CDR3 is CASSLSRRQNQPQHF. In DNA form, the CDR3 reads TGTGCCAGCAGTTTATCGAGGAGACAGAATCAGCCCCAGCATTTT.

This clonotype was detected ten times or more. This chain links TRBV30 with TRBJ2-7; TRBD2 aligns across 7 bases. The CDR3 extends over 14 amino acids. Per germline, CDR1 GTSNPN and CDR2 SVGIG (reference sequence). V lost 3 bases, J lost 4 bases, and 9 bases stayed unmatched. CDR3 DNA sequence: TGTGCCTGGAGACGGGCGGGAGTAGCATACGAGCAGTACTTC. Translation gives CAWRRAGVAYEQYF.

In this sample, this clonotype turned up many times. This rearrangement joins TRBV15 to TRBJ2-7, with TRBD1 as a possible D gene (5 bases). Germline lookup yields CDR1 LNHNV and CDR2 YYDKDF (reference sequence). The CDR3 has 14 amino acids. V was trimmed by 0 bases and J by 0 bases, leaving 6 bases between them. CDR3 sequence reads: CATSREGVSYEQYF. As DNA, the CDR3 is TGTGCCACCAGCAGAGAAGGGGTCTCCTACGAGCAGTACTTC.

This clonotype has ten or more counts. This chain connects TRBV29-1 to TRBJ1-5; 9 bases match TRBD1. In germline, CDR1 is SQVTM, CDR2 ANQGSEA. The CDR3 length is 15 residues. After removal of 4 bases from V and 7 bases from J, the junction contained 11 bases not matched to a gene. The CDR3 reads CSVATGTGRGQPQHF. CDR3 in DNA: TGCAGCGTTGCGACGGGGACAGGGAGGGGACAGCCCCAGCATTTT.

At least ten counts were recorded for this clonotype. The chain recombines TRBV6-1 with TRBJ1-1; possibly TRBD1 for D (5 bases). Germline lookup yields CDR1 MNHNS and CDR2 SASEGT. V was trimmed by 3 bases and J by 8 bases, leaving 7 bases between them. The CDR3 sequence is 11 residues long. Here the CDR3 DNA reads TGTGCCAGCAGTGATTGGGGCGAAGCTTTCTTT. Protein: CASSDWGEAFF.

In its sample, this clonotype is medium-sized. This chain links TRBV3-1 with TRBJ2-4; the D is unclear. There are 11 residues in the CDR3. Germline lookup yields CDR1 LGHDT and CDR2 YNNKEL (reference sequence). Trimming cost V 0 bases and J 9 bases, with 3 bases left between them. CDR3 nucleotides: TGTGCCAGCAGCCAAGAACGCATTCAGTACTTC. This gives the protein CASSQERIQYF.

This clonotype was counted many times. V gene TRBV7-2 combines with J gene TRBJ1-2; perhaps TRBD1 as D (6 bases). Germline loops: CDR1 SGHTA, CDR2 FQGNSA. This CDR3 comprises 14 residues. Trimming removed 1 base at V and 4 bases at J, with 10 bases between. CDR3 in amino acids: CASSLGVGGYGYTF. CDR3 in DNA: TGTGCCAGCAGCTTAGGGGTAGGGGGCTATGGCTACACCTTC.

By its share, this clonotype is medium-sized (0.01 to 0.1%). The chain recombines TRBV29-1 with TRBJ2-3; D could derive from TRBD1 or TRBD2 (6 bases each). CDR3 length equals 15 residues. V lost 7 bases, J lost 1 base, and 18 bases lay in between. CDR1 is SQVTM, CDR2 ANQGSEA, per germline. The CDR3 region has the DNA TGCAGCGCAGAGGGCCCGGGGGCTCGCACAGATACGCAGTATTTT. The encoded protein is CSAEGPGARTDTQYF.

By its share, this clonotype is medium-sized. V is TRBV7-2 and J is TRBJ1-2, with TRBD1 as a possible D gene (5 bases). Germline V CDR1 and CDR2: SGHTA, FQGNSA. V was pared by 3 bases and J by 6 bases, with 11 bases between. The CDR3 length is 13 residues. CDR3 protein: CASSLRDRDGYTF. The CDR3 DNA follows: TGTGCCAGCAGCTTGCGGGACCGGGATGGCTACACCTTC. The full variable domain, rest sourced from reference TRBV7-2 and TRBJ1-2, is GAGVSQSPSNKVTEKGKDVELRCDPISGHTALYWYRQSLGQGLEFLIYFQGNSAPDKSGLPSDRFSAERTGGSVSTLTIQRTQQEDSAVYLCASSLRDRDGYTFGSGTRLTVV.

This clonotype was counted at least ten times. The V gene is TRBV20-1, the J gene TRBJ1-6, with a weak D call TRBD1 (5 bases). The CDR3 totals 15 residues. Germline CDR1 and CDR2: DFQATT and SNEGSKA (reference sequence). V was pared by 1 base and J by 4 bases, with 11 bases between. For the CDR3, the DNA is TGCAGTGCTAGAGGGGGCGAAGGGTATAATTCACCCCTCCACTTT. It yields the protein CSARGGEGYNSPLHF.

This clonotype is classed as medium-sized. V and J are TRBV19 and TRBJ2-6; D gene ambiguous. The CDR3 is made up of 17 amino acids. V was cut by 3 bases and J by 0 bases, with 12 bases left in between. Germline V gene lookup returns CDR1 LNHDA and CDR2 SQIVND (reference sequence). The CDR3 protein is CASSIWADFSGANVLTF. The CDR3 DNA sequence: TGTGCCAGTAGTATCTGGGCTGATTTCTCTGGGGCCAACGTCCTGACTTTC.